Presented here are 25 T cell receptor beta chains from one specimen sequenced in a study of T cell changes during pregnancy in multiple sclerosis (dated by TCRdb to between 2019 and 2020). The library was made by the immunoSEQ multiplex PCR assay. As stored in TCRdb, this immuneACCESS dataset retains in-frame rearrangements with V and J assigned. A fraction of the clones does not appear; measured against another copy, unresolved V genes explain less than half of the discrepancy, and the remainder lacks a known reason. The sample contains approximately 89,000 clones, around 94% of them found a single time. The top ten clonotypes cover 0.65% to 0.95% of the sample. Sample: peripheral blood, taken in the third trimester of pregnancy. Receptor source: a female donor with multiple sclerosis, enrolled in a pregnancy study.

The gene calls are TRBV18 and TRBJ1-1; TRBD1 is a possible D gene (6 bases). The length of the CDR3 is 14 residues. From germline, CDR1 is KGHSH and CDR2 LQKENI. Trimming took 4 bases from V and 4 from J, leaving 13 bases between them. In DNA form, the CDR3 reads TGTGCCAGCTCACGCGAGGGGGGGGGCACTGAAGCTTTCTTT. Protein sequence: CASSREGGGTEAFF.

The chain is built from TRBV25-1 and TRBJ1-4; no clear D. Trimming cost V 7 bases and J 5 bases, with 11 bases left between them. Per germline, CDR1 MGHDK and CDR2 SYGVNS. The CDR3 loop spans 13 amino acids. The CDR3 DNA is TGTGCCAGCAACGCTGCGGGAAATGAAAAACTGTTTTTT. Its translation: CASNAAGNEKLFF.

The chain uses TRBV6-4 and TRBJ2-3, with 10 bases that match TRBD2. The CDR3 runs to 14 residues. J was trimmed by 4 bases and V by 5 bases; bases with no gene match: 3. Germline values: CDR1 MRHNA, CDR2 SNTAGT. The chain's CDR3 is CASSPSGSPDTQYF. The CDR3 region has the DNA TGTGCCAGCAGTCCTAGCGGGAGTCCAGATACGCAGTATTTT.

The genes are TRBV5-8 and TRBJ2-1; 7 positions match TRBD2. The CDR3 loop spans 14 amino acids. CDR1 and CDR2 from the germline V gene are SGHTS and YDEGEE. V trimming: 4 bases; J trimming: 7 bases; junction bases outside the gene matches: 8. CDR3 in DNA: TGTGCCAGCAGCGCCAGACTAGCTAGGAATGAGCAGTTCTTC. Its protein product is CASSARLARNEQFF.

The CDR3 region is CAWSPPSGLANTEAFF. The CDR3 nucleotides read TGTGCCTGGAGTCCCCCGTCTGGTTTAGCTAACACTGAAGCTTTCTTT. This chain links TRBV30 with TRBJ1-1; D gene ambiguous. The CDR3 has 16 amino acids. Germline V gives CDR1 GTSNPN, CDR2 SVGIG (reference sequence). V lost 2 bases and J 2 bases, leaving 18 bases between the germline ends.

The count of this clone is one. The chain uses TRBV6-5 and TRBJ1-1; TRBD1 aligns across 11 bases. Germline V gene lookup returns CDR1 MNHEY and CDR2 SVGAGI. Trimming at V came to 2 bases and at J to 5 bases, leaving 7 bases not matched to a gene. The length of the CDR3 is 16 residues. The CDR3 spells CASSYGTGGIETEAFF. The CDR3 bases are TGTGCCAGCAGTTACGGGACAGGGGGGATTGAGACTGAAGCTTTCTTT.

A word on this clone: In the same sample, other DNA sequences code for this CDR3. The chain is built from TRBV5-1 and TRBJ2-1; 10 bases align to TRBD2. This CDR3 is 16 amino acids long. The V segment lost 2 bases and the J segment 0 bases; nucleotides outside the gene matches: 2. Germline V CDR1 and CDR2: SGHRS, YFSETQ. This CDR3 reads CASSLGLAASYNEQFF. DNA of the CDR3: TGCGCCAGCAGCTTAGGACTAGCGGCCTCCTACAATGAGCAGTTCTTC.

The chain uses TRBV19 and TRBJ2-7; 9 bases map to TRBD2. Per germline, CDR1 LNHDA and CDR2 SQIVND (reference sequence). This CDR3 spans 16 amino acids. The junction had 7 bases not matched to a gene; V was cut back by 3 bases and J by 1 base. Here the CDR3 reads CASSIGPSGKSYEQYF. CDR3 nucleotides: TGTGCCAGTAGTATTGGGCCTAGCGGGAAGTCCTACGAGCAGTACTTC.

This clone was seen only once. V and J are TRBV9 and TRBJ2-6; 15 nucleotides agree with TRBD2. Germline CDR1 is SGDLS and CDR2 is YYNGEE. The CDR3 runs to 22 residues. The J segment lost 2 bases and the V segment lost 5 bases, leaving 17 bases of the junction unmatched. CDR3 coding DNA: TGTGCCAGCAGTGGACTAGCGGGAGGGGGGCCTGCGGGATCCCCTGGGGCCAACGTCCTGACTTTC. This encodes CASSGLAGGGPAGSPGANVLTF. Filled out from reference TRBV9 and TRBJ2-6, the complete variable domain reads DSGVTQTPKHLITATGQRVTLRCSPRSGDLSVYWYQQSLDQGLQFLIQYYNGEERAKGNILERFSAQQFPDLHSELNLSSLELGDSALYFCASSGLAGGGPAGSPGANVLTFGAGSRLTVL.

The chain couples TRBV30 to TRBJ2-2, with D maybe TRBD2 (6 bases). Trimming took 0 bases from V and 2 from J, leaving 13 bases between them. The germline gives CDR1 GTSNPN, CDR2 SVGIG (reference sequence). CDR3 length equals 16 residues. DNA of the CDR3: TGTGCCTGGAGTGTGTATTCGGGACTTAACACCGGGGAGCTGTTTTTT. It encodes CAWSVYSGLNTGELFF.

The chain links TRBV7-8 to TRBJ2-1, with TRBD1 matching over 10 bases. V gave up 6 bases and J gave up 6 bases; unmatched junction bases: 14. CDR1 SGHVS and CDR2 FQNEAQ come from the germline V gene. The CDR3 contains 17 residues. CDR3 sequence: CASSPIRRDRGLNEQFF. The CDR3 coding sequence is TGTGCCAGCAGTCCCATTAGGCGGGACAGGGGTCTCAATGAGCAGTTCTTC.

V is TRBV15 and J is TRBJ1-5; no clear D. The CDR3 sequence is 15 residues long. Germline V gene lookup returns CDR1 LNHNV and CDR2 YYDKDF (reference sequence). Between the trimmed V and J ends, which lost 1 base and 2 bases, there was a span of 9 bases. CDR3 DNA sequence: TGTGCCACCAGCAGAGCAACGGGTGGCAATCAGCCCCAGCATTTT. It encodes CATSRATGGNQPQHF. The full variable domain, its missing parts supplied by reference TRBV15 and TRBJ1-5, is DAMVIQNPRYQVTQFGKPVTLSCSQTLNHNVMYWYQQKSSQAPKLLFHYYDKDFNNEADTPDNFQSRRPNTSFCFLDIRSPGLGDTAMYLCATSRATGGNQPQHFGDGTRLSIL.

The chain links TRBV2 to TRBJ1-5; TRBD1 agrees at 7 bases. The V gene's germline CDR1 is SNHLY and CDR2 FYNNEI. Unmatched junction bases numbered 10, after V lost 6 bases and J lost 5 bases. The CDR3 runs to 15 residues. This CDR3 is CASRLRGYFDQPQHF. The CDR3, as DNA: TGTGCCAGCAGACTCAGGGGGTACTTTGATCAGCCCCAGCATTTT.

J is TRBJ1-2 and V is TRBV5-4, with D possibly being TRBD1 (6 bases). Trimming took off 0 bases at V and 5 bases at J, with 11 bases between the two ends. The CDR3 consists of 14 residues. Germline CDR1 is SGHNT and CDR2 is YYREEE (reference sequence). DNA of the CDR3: TGTGCCAGCAGCTTGGCAGGGGTGAGGTATGGCTACACCTTC. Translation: CASSLAGVRYGYTF. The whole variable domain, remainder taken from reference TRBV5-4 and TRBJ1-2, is ETGVTQSPTHLIKTRGQQVTLRCSSQSGHNTVSWYQQALGQGPQFIFQYYREEENGRGNFPPRFSGLQFPNYSSELNVNALELDDSALYLCASSLAGVRYGYTFGSGTRLTVV.

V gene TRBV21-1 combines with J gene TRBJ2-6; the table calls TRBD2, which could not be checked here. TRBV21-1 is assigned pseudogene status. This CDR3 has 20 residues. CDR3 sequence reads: CASSKTIRGGDPSGANVLTF. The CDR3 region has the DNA TGTGCCAGCAGCAAAACTATACGCGGGGGGGACCCCTCTGGGGCCAACGTCCTGACTTTC.

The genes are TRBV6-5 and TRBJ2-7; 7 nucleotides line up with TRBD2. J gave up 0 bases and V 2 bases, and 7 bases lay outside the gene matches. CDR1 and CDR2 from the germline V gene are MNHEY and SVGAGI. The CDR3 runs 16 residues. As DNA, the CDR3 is TGTGCCAGCAGTTACGCAGGACTAGAAAGCTCCTACGAGCAGTACTTC. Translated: CASSYAGLESSYEQYF.

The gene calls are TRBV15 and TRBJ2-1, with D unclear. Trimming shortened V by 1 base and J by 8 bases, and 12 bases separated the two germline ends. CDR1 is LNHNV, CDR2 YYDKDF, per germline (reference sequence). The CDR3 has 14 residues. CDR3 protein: CATSRGERGDEQFF. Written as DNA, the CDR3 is TGTGCCACCAGCAGAGGAGAGAGAGGCGATGAGCAGTTCTTC. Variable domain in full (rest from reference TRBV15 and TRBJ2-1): DAMVIQNPRYQVTQFGKPVTLSCSQTLNHNVMYWYQQKSSQAPKLLFHYYDKDFNNEADTPDNFQSRRPNTSFCFLDIRSPGLGDTAMYLCATSRGERGDEQFFGPGTRLTVL.

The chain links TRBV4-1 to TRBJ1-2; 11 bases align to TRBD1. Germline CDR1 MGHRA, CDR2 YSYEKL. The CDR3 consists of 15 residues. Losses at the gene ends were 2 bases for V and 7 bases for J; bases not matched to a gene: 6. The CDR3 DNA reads TGCGCCAGCAGCCAACCCGGACAGGGGGCGCGTGGCTACACCTTC. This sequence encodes CASSQPGQGARGYTF.

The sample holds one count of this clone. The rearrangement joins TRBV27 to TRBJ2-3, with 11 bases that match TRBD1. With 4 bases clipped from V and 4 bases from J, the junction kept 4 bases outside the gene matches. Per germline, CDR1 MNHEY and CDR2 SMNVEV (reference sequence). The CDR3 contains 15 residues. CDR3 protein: CASSWTGGEADTQYF. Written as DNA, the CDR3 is TGTGCCAGCAGTTGGACAGGGGGCGAAGCAGATACGCAGTATTTT.

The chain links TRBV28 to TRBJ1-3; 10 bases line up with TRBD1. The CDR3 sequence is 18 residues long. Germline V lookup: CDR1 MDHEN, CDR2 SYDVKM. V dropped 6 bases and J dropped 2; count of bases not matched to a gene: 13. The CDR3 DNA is TGTGCCAGCAGCTCAAGAGGACAGGGGGGATCGACTGGAAACACCATATATTTT. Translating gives CASSSRGQGGSTGNTIYF.

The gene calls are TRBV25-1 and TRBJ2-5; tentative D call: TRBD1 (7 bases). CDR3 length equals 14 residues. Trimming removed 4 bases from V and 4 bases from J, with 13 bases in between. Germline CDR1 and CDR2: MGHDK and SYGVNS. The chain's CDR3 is CASSAEGARETQYF. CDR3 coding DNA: TGTGCCAGCAGTGCGGAGGGGGCCAGAGAGACCCAGTACTTC.

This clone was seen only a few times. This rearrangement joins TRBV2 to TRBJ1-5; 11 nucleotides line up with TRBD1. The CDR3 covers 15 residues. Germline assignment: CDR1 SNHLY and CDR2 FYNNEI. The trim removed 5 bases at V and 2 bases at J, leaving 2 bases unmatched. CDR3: CASSWTGGRNQPQHF. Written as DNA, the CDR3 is TGTGCCAGCAGTTGGACAGGGGGCCGCAATCAGCCCCAGCATTTT.

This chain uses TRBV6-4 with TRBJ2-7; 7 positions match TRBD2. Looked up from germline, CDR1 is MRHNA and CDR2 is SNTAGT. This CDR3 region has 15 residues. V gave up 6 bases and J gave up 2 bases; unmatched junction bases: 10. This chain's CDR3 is CASRPGLRETYEQYF. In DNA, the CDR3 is TGTGCCAGCAGGCCGGGACTACGGGAGACCTACGAGCAGTACTTC.

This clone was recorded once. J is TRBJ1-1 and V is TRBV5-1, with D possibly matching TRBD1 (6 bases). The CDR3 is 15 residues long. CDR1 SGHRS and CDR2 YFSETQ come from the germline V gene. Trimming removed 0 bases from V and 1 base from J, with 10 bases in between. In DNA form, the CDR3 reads TGCGCCAGCAGCTTGGTGCCAGGGGAGAACACTGAAGCTTTCTTT. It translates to CASSLVPGENTEAFF.

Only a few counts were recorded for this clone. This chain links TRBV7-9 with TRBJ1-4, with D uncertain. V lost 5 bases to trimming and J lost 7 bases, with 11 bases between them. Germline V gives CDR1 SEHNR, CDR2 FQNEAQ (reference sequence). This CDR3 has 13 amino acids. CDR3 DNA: TGTGCCAGCAGCCTCCATTTCAGTGAAAAACTGTTTTTT. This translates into CASSLHFSEKLFF.